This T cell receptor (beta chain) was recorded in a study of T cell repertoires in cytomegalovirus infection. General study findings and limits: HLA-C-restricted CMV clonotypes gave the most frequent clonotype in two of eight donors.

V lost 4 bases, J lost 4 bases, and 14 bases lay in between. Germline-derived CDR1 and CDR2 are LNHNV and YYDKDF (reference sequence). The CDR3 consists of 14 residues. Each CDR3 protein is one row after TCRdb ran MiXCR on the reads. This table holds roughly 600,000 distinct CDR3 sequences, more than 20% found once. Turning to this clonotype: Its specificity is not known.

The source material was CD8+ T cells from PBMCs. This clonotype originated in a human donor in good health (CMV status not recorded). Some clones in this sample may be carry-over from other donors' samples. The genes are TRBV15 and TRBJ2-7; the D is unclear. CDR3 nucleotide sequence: TGTGCCACCAGCACCGGCCCAGGCCAGTACGAGCAGTACTTC. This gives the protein CATSTGPGQYEQYF.